The 21 T cell receptor beta chains below were found in one sample sequenced in a study of neurological immune-mediated disorders. TCRdb called the 5' RACE reads again in MiXCR, with one record for every CDR3 protein. The repertoire holds 26,000 or so distinct CDR3 sequences, approximately 6.6% seen once, with approximately 8.9% in the top ten. Material for sequencing was PBMCs. The receptors originated from a woman aged 45 to 65 in good health.

This clonotype occurred many times. The chain employs TRBV20-1 and TRBJ2-7; TRBD1 might be the D (6 bases). The V end was cut by 6 bases, the J end by 0 bases, with 15 bases between. There are 14 residues in the CDR3. CDR1 DFQATT and CDR2 SNEGSKA come from the germline V gene (reference sequence). DNA of the CDR3: TGCAGTGCAGTACGGACAGCCGTCTCCTACGAGCAGTACTTC. Protein product: CSAVRTAVSYEQYF.

This clonotype was counted at least ten times. The chain has TRBV5-1 and TRBJ2-7; D unclear. The CDR3 consists of 14 residues. The germline gives CDR1 SGHRS, CDR2 YFSETQ. Trimming stripped 5 bases from V and 0 bases from J, with 12 bases between. The CDR3 DNA reads TGCGCCAGCAGATTCGAATGGGGCTCCTACGAGCAGTACTTC. It codes for CASRFEWGSYEQYF. Using reference TRBV5-1 and TRBJ2-7 for the parts outside the CDR3, the full variable domain is KAGVTQTPRYLIKTRGQQVTLSCSPISGHRSVSWYQQTPGQGLQFLFEYFSETQRNKGNFPGRFSGRQFSNSRSEMNVSTLELGDSALYLCASRFEWGSYEQYFGPGTRLTVT.

This clonotype came up many times. The chain combines TRBV5-1 with TRBJ2-7; D remains unclear. The V and J ends lost 0 bases and 0 bases respectively, with 10 bases between them. This CDR3 is built from 15 residues. Per germline, CDR1 SGHRS and CDR2 YFSETQ. The CDR3 protein is CASSLDPASSYEQYF. CDR3 nucleotides: TGCGCCAGCAGCTTGGATCCAGCCAGCTCCTACGAGCAGTACTTC.

This clonotype has a count of ten or more. The rearrangement links TRBV5-1 to TRBJ2-5; TRBD2 aligns across 7 bases. V shed 1 base, J shed 5 bases, and the junction held 11 bases outside the gene matches. This CDR3 has 16 amino acids. Germline CDR1 SGHRS, CDR2 YFSETQ. The CDR3 here is CASSLLGLYGGETQYF. The CDR3 nucleotides are TGCGCCAGCAGCTTGTTGGGACTATACGGTGGGGAGACCCAGTACTTC.

This clonotype came up many times. V usage is TRBV20-1 and J usage is TRBJ2-7, with TRBD2 matching over 14 bases. Germline assignment: CDR1 DFQATT and CDR2 SNEGSKA (reference sequence). The CDR3 is 13 residues long. V trimming: 6 bases; J trimming: 5 bases; junction bases outside the gene matches: 3. The CDR3 sequence: CSATGLAGDEQYF. CDR3 in DNA: TGCAGTGCCACGGGACTAGCGGGAGACGAGCAGTACTTC.

This clonotype has ten or more counts. This chain uses TRBV6-6 with TRBJ1-1; the D gene is possibly TRBD1 (5 bases). V gave up 5 bases and J gave up 1 base, with 11 bases separating them. Germline CDR1 reads MNHNY; CDR2 reads SVGAGI (reference sequence). The CDR3 sequence is 14 residues long. CDR3 region: CASSQVTGNTEAFF. The DNA of the CDR3 is TGTGCCAGCAGTCAAGTTACAGGGAACACTGAAGCTTTCTTT.

This clonotype was recorded many times. The CDR3 region is CASSQALTGYTF. CDR3 DNA: TGTGCCAGCAGCCAAGCGTTAACCGGCTACACCTTC. This chain links TRBV3-1 with TRBJ1-2; D gene uncertain. Trimming removed 1 base at V and 8 bases at J, with 8 bases between. This CDR3 comprises 12 residues. CDR1 and CDR2 from the germline V gene are LGHDT and YNNKEL (reference sequence). The full variable domain, rest sourced from reference TRBV3-1 and TRBJ1-2, is DTAVSQTPKYLVTQMGNDKSIKCEQNLGHDTMYWYKQDSKKFLKIMFSYNNKELIINETVPNRFSPKSPDKAHLNLHINSLELGDSAVYFCASSQALTGYTFGSGTRLTVV.

This clonotype was counted many times. V gene TRBV5-1 combines with J gene TRBJ2-3; 13 bases line up with TRBD2. With V trimmed by 7 bases and J by 4 bases, 6 bases remained unmatched. Germline V CDR1 and CDR2: SGHRS, YFSETQ. This CDR3 comprises 15 residues. The CDR3 reads CASRRTSGGADTQYF. The CDR3 coding sequence is TGCGCCAGCCGCCGGACTAGCGGGGGTGCAGATACGCAGTATTTT.

This clonotype was recorded many times. The CDR3 DNA follows: TGTGCCAGCAGCTTAGGGATGGGGGAAAAACTGTTTTTT. Amino acids: CASSLGMGEKLFF. The rearrangement uses TRBV7-3 and TRBJ1-4, with no clear D. Trimming removed 2 bases at V and 8 bases at J, with 9 bases between. This CDR3 region has 13 residues. Germline assignment: CDR1 SGHTA and CDR2 FQGTGA.

This clonotype was recorded many times. The gene calls are TRBV20-1 and TRBJ1-2; 8 bases fit TRBD1. The CDR3 contains 15 residues. J lost 7 bases, V lost 0 bases, and 10 bases had no gene match. Looked up from germline, CDR1 is DFQATT and CDR2 is SNEGSKA (reference sequence). The chain's CDR3 is CSARDLTGGTFGYTF. CDR3 sequence (DNA): TGCAGTGCTAGAGATCTCACAGGGGGTACGTTTGGCTACACCTTC.

This clonotype was observed many times. The V and J genes are TRBV7-9 and TRBJ1-4; 8 nucleotides line up with TRBD1. The CDR3 spans 15 residues. Trimming at V came to 4 bases and at J to 8 bases, leaving 9 bases not matched to a gene. Germline CDR1 is SEHNR and CDR2 is FQNEAQ (reference sequence). CDR3 sequence (DNA): TGTGCCAGCAGCTCCCGGACAGGGCTAGGGGAAAAACTGTTTTTT. As protein: CASSSRTGLGEKLFF. The full variable domain, rest sourced from reference TRBV7-9 and TRBJ1-4, is DTGVSQNPRHKITKRGQNVTFRCDPISEHNRLYWYRQTLGQGPEFLTYFQNEAQLEKSRLLSDRFSAERPKGSFSTLEIQRTEQGDSAMYLCASSSRTGLGEKLFFGSGTQLSVL.

The sample holds many counts of this clonotype. The chain combines TRBV20-1 with TRBJ2-1; no clear D gene. V was pared by 3 bases and J by 1 base, with 19 bases between. Germline-derived CDR1 and CDR2 are DFQATT and SNEGSKA (reference sequence). The CDR3 sequence is 17 residues long. DNA for the CDR3: TGCAGTGCTAGTAGGGCAGAAGGTTTGGGTTCCTACAATGAGCAGTTCTTC. It encodes CSASRAEGLGSYNEQFF.

This clonotype appeared many times. This sequence joins TRBV29-1 and TRBJ2-1; 9 positions agree with TRBD1. Losses at the gene ends were 6 bases for V and 8 bases for J; bases not matched to a gene: 17. Germline V gives CDR1 SQVTM, CDR2 ANQGSEA. The CDR3 sequence is 16 residues long. The CDR3: CSVAAQGATKKHEQFF. The CDR3 nucleotides read TGCAGCGTCGCAGCACAGGGGGCCACGAAAAAGCATGAGCAGTTCTTC.

This clonotype was recorded many times. The genes are TRBV28 and TRBJ1-2; D not certain. This CDR3 contains 13 residues. V was shortened by 5 bases and J by 7 bases, with 14 bases between the two germline ends. CDR1 is MDHEN, CDR2 SYDVKM, per germline. The chain's CDR3 is CASSPETSRGYTF. The DNA for the CDR3 is TGTGCCAGCAGTCCGGAGACATCTCGTGGCTACACCTTC.

This clonotype was detected ten times or more. V and J are TRBV20-1 and TRBJ2-7; 10 positions agree with TRBD2. The V and J ends lost 6 bases and 4 bases, in that order; junction bases with no gene match: 3. Germline-derived CDR1 and CDR2 are DFQATT and SNEGSKA (reference sequence). This CDR3 spans 12 amino acids. The CDR3 spells CSATTSGYEQYF. In nucleotides, the CDR3 is TGCAGTGCCACGACTAGCGGGTACGAGCAGTACTTC.

This clonotype was picked up many times. The chain combines TRBV11-2 with TRBJ2-3; D not resolved. CDR3 length: 14 residues. Trimming took 1 base from V and 3 from J, leaving 8 bases between them. Germline V gives CDR1 SGHAT, CDR2 FQNNGV. CDR3 coding DNA: TGTGCCAGCAGCTTAGCGGTGGATACAGATACGCAGTATTTT. It encodes CASSLAVDTDTQYF.

This clonotype was seen repeatedly, ten times or more. CDR3 region: CASSLDGNTIYF. The CDR3 bases are TGCGCCAGCAGCTTAGACGGAAACACCATATATTTT. The V call is TRBV5-1, the J call TRBJ1-3; D unclear. Per the germline V gene, CDR1 is SGHRS and CDR2 is YFSETQ. V was cut by 2 bases and J by 4 bases, with 4 bases left in between. The CDR3 contains 12 residues.

The chain joins TRBV5-1 to TRBJ2-1; unclear D gene. Between the trimmed V and J ends, which lost 2 bases and 0 bases, there was a span of 9 bases. The CDR3 has 15 residues. CDR1 is SGHRS, CDR2 YFSETQ, per germline. CDR3 sequence reads: CASSFRGNSYNEQFF. The CDR3 DNA sequence: TGCGCCAGCAGCTTTAGAGGAAACTCCTACAATGAGCAGTTCTTC.

This clonotype was counted ten times or more. J is TRBJ1-6 and V is TRBV7-2; 10 bases are a match to TRBD1. Germline trimming cut 3 bases from V and 8 bases from J; bases unmatched to any gene: 4. This CDR3 has 15 residues. Germline V gene sequence: CDR1 SGHTA, CDR2 FQGNSA. The CDR3 DNA follows: TGTGCCAGCAGCTTCCGGGACAGGGGCGATTCACCCCTCCACTTT. Protein: CASSFRDRGDSPLHF. Based on the CDR3 plus reference TRBV7-2 and TRBJ1-6, the full variable domain is GAGVSQSPSNKVTEKGKDVELRCDPISGHTALYWYRQSLGQGLEFLIYFQGNSAPDKSGLPSDRFSAERTGGSVSTLTIQRTQQEDSAVYLCASSFRDRGDSPLHFGNGTRLTVT.

The sample holds many counts of this clonotype. J is TRBJ1-6 and V is TRBV5-1; D is ambiguous. The CDR3 length is 16 residues. Germline CDR1 and CDR2: SGHRS and YFSETQ. Deletions cut 4 bases from V and 5 bases from J, with 16 bases between. The CDR3 coding sequence is TGCGCCAGCAGCCCTGGGCCGGGGATGAATAATTCACCCCTCCACTTT. Protein product: CASSPGPGMNNSPLHF.

This clonotype was seen repeatedly, ten times or more. The CDR3 sequence: CSPTRTSGGNEQFF. The CDR3 DNA reads as TGCAGTCCGACTAGGACTAGCGGGGGGAATGAGCAGTTCTTC. The V gene is TRBV20-1, the J gene TRBJ2-1, with 14 bases identical to TRBD2. The length of the CDR3 is 14 residues. J lost 7 bases, V lost 8 bases, and 7 bases had no gene match. CDR1 is DFQATT and CDR2 is SNEGSKA in the germline V gene (reference sequence).